Listed below are T cell receptor beta chains from one sample, sequenced in a study of cytomegalovirus exposure and HLA in healthy donors. Clones were read by immunoSEQ multiplex PCR, and TCRdb kept only the in-frame ones, dropping some. The sample contains 170,000 or so clones, just under 85% of which appear only once. Sequencing was done on a sample of PBMCs. The receptor source for this set is a girl aged 5-17 years in good health and CMV-seropositive. CDR3s include the opening cysteine and the closing phenylalanine or tryptophan. D genes are given only for firm matches. Clone size is not always given. Where it is, it says once, few, many or a class for expanded clones.

D	size	V	J	length	CDR3	DNA
.	.	TRBV18	TRBJ1-1	13	CASSREGNTEAFF	TGTGCCAGCTCACGTGAGGGAAACACTGAAGCTTTCTTT
.	.	TRBV18	TRBJ1-2	15	CASSPPSGFNYGYTF	TGTGCCAGCTCACCACCGTCGGGGTTTAACTATGGCTACACCTTC
.	.	TRBV5-6	TRBJ2-5	11	CASSTKETQYF	TGTGCCAGCAGCACTAAAGAGACCCAGTACTTC
.	.	TRBV6-6	TRBJ2-7	16	CASTLSASGWGLEQYF	TGTGCCAGCACCCTTTCCGCATCGGGCTGGGGCTTGGAGCAGTACTTC
.	.	TRBV4-2	TRBJ2-1	15	CASSQDRQTYNEQFF	TGTGCCAGCAGCCAAGATAGACAAACCTACAATGAGCAGTTCTTC
.	.	TRBV11-2	TRBJ1-1	13	CASSFSGPTEAFF	TGTGCCAGCAGCTTTTCAGGGCCCACTGAAGCTTTCTTT
.	.	TRBV6-5	TRBJ2-4	15	CASGAGGVAKNIQYF	TGTGCCAGCGGGGCGGGCGGGGTTGCCAAAAACATTCAGTACTTC
TRBD1	.	TRBV18	TRBJ1-5	15	CASSPRTGSDQPQHF	TGTGCCAGCTCACCCCGGACAGGGAGCGATCAGCCCCAGCATTTT
TRBD1	.	TRBV23-1	TRBJ1-5	16	CASSRTGLAGNQPQHF	TGCGCCAGCAGTCGGACAGGGTTGGCGGGCAATCAGCCCCAGCATTTT
TRBD1	.	TRBV7-9	TRBJ1-5	15	CASSLTGGSNQPQHF	TGTGCCAGCAGCTTGACAGGGGGCAGCAATCAGCCCCAGCATTTT
.	.	TRBV5-8	TRBJ2-7	16	CASSLGVGTKTYEQYF	TGTGCCAGCAGCTTGGGGGTCGGGACAAAGACCTACGAGCAGTACTTC
.	few	TRBV9	TRBJ1-2	15	CASSLDGWGLGGYTF	TGTGCCAGCAGCCTGGATGGTTGGGGGCTCGGCGGCTACACCTTC
.	.	TRBV18	TRBJ2-7	14	CASSRSFLTYEQYF	TGTGCCAGCTCCCGGTCTTTCCTTACCTACGAGCAGTACTTC
.	.	TRBV9	TRBJ1-5	14	CASSVGGGNQPQHF	TGTGCCAGCAGCGTAGGAGGAGGGAATCAGCCCCAGCATTTT
TRBD1	.	TRBV5-6	TRBJ2-3	15	CASSLVDRDSDTQYF	TGTGCCAGCAGCTTGGTAGACAGGGATTCAGATACGCAGTATTTT
.	.	TRBV6-1	TRBJ1-1	12	CASSDGRFEAFF	TGTGCCAGCAGTGACGGGAGATTTGAAGCTTTCTTT
.	.	TRBV5-5	TRBJ1-2	15	CASSSPGHSHYGYTF	TGTGCCAGCAGCTCGCCCGGTCACAGCCACTATGGCTACACCTTC
.	.	TRBV9	TRBJ2-7	14	CASSETGHPYEQYF	TGTGCCAGCAGCGAAACGGGACACCCCTACGAGCAGTACTTC
.	.	TRBV5-1	TRBJ1-2	15	CASSPGVGAEHGYTF	TGCGCCAGCAGCCCGGGGGTAGGGGCGGAGCATGGCTACACCTTC
.	.	TRBV7-9	TRBJ1-1	13	CTSSLVGLPEAFF	TGTACCAGCAGCTTAGTCGGTCTACCTGAAGCTTTCTTT
TRBD2	.	TRBV9	TRBJ2-1	13	CASNAGGLREQFF	TGTGCCAGCAACGCGGGGGGACTACGAGAGCAGTTCTTC
TRBD2	.	TRBV5-6	TRBJ2-5	18	CASSLRTSGEKNQETQYF	TGTGCCAGCAGCTTGCGGACTAGCGGGGAGAAAAACCAAGAGACCCAGTACTTC
TRBD2	.	TRBV10-2	TRBJ2-1	15	CASSLPGLAYNEQFF	TGCGCCAGCAGTTTACCGGGACTAGCCTACAATGAGCAGTTCTTC
TRBD2	.	TRBV19	TRBJ2-3	15	CASSMSGGPPDTQYF	TGTGCCAGTAGTATGAGCGGGGGGCCCCCAGATACGCAGTATTTT
TRBD1	.	TRBV6-5	TRBJ1-1	16	CASSYPGATGGPEAFF	TGTGCCAGCAGTTACCCGGGTGCAACAGGGGGCCCTGAAGCTTTCTTT
.	.	TRBV14	TRBJ2-7	13	CASSTHGPGEQYF	TGTGCCAGCAGCACCCACGGCCCGGGGGAGCAGTACTTC
.	.	TRBV10-1	TRBJ2-5	15	CASSESLQLQETQYF	TGCGCCAGCAGTGAAAGTTTACAGCTCCAAGAGACCCAGTACTTC
.	.	TRBV2	TRBJ1-1	12	CASSDSSPEAFF	TGTGCCAGCAGTGACAGTTCCCCTGAAGCTTTCTTT
TRBD1	once	TRBV28	TRBJ1-1	16	CASSLLAGAGGTEAFF	TGTGCCAGCAGTTTACTAGCTGGGGCAGGGGGTACTGAAGCTTTCTTT
TRBD1	.	TRBV6-1	TRBJ1-4	15	CASRLFGTGGEKLFF	TGTGCCAGCAGATTATTCGGGACAGGGGGAGAAAAACTGTTTTTT
.	.	TRBV14	TRBJ2-7	18	CASSQEILYGNVGYEQYF	TGTGCCAGCAGCCAAGAAATACTGTACGGGAATGTTGGGTACGAGCAGTACTTC
.	.	TRBV30	TRBJ2-1	11	CAWSKQYEQFF	TGTGCCTGGAGTAAACAGTATGAGCAGTTCTTC
.	.	TRBV29-1	TRBJ2-5	15	CSVGAPTREVQTQYF	TGCAGCGTTGGTGCCCCGACTCGTGAGGTACAGACCCAGTACTTC
.	few	TRBV4-2	TRBJ2-1	14	CASSQDPGSYEQFF	TGTGCCAGCAGCCAAGATCCTGGGAGCTATGAGCAGTTCTTC